This TCR beta chain was sequenced for a study of blood T cell repertoires in COVID-19. Study-wide context: Sample material is recorded as cDNA or gDNA derived from T cells, B-cell-depleted T cells, or PBMCs.

The length of the CDR3 is 16 residues. Germline CDR1 is LGHNA and CDR2 is YNFKEQ. Trimming stripped 1 base from V and 2 bases from J, with 13 bases between. In the authors' workflow: For nucleated cells, counts were estimated from reference gene primer amplification. The method was immunoSEQ multiplex PCR; TCRdb's version includes in-frame clones alone and lacks a portion of them. V, J and clone size derive from that table, while D and trimming were established from the DNA sequence. The sample includes fewer than 300,000 clones, approximately 90% of them seen just once. This clone came up a few times. Cohort placement rested on clinical history that participants reported themselves.

The sample comprised PBMCs or T cells enriched from blood (not recorded which). The sequence came from a man younger than 35 who had recovered from COVID-19. V is TRBV4-2 and J is TRBJ2-3; D might be TRBD1 (6 bases). The CDR3 loop is CASSQGDNSYTDTQYF. For the CDR3, the DNA is TGTGCCAGCAGCCAAGGGGACAACTCTTACACAGATACGCAGTATTTT.